Here is one T cell receptor (beta chain) with its context. Under the authors' procedure: By means of reference gene primer amplification, nucleated cell counts were estimated. TCRdb's copy holds only in-frame clones and misses some; the assay was immunoSEQ multiplex PCR. V and J calls and clone size are those listed in that table; D and trimming were worked out from the DNA. The repertoire includes roughly 80,000 clones, over 80% of them detected once, and 25% to 30% sits in the top ten. These data come from a study of blood T cell repertoires in COVID-19. Study details: Sites across the United States, Italy and Spain contributed samples from acute and convalescent COVID-19. From T cells, B-cell-depleted T cells, or PBMCs came the material, which was cDNA or gDNA.

CDR1 SGHTA and CDR2 FQGNSA come from the germline V gene. This CDR3 comprises 15 residues. V lost 4 bases to trimming and J lost 6 bases; unmatched junction nucleotides: 7. The chain couples TRBV7-2 to TRBJ2-2; 8 nucleotides match TRBD1. Sequenced: peripheral blood. This receptor was taken from a woman over 75 with acute or convalescent COVID-19. CDR3 DNA sequence: TGTGCCAGCAGCTCGACAGGGGAAGGGTCCGGGGAGCTGTTTTTT. It translates to CASSSTGEGSGELFF.